Each of the 22 T cell receptor beta chains below was sequenced from the same sample in a study of blood T cell repertoires in COVID-19. Using immunoSEQ multiplex PCR, the repertoire was profiled, and TCRdb retains in-frame clones only, with some absent. The data show 200,000 to 250,000 clones, 84% seen once. Sequencing was done on a sample of peripheral blood. The source is a man between 45 and 60 years old with active or convalescent COVID-19.

The V and J genes are TRBV5-5 and TRBJ1-5, with 7 nucleotides matching TRBD1. CDR1 SGHKS and CDR2 YYEKEE come from the germline V gene (reference sequence). The CDR3 consists of 15 residues. Germline trimming cut 0 bases from V and 5 bases from J; bases unmatched to any gene: 5. CDR3 nucleotides: TGTGCCAGCAGCTTGGGACCGCAGGGGGATCAGCCCCAGCATTTT. It specifies CASSLGPQGDQPQHF.

The chain combines TRBV7-6 with TRBJ1-4; D perhaps matches TRBD1 (5 bases). The CDR3 is 16 residues long. The ends were cut back, 2 bases at V and 8 bases at J, with 18 bases in the middle. Per germline, CDR1 SGHVS and CDR2 FNYEAQ. The chain's CDR3 is CASSLTWGGNAEKLFF. DNA of the CDR3: TGTGCCAGCAGCTTAACCTGGGGGGGGAATGCAGAAAAACTGTTTTTT.

The gene calls are TRBV5-1 and TRBJ1-3; D remains ambiguous. Trimming pared 4 bases from V and 2 bases from J, leaving 7 bases between. The CDR3 has 13 residues. Germline values: CDR1 SGHRS, CDR2 YFSETQ. The CDR3: CASSEGPGNTIYF. In nucleotides, the CDR3 is TGCGCCAGCAGCGAGGGCCCTGGAAACACCATATATTTT.

The chain is built from TRBV28 and TRBJ1-6; no clear D. This CDR3 contains 11 residues. V lost 4 bases and J lost 8, with 3 bases in between. The germline V gene encodes CDR1 MDHEN and CDR2 SYDVKM. CDR3 DNA sequence: TGTGCCAGCAGTTCTGATTCACCCCTCCACTTT. Translated, it gives CASSSDSPLHF.

On this clone: The junction departs from the called germline gene at one end, perhaps through a read error. The rearrangement uses TRBV15 and TRBJ1-5; D may be TRBD1 (5 bases). Germline values: CDR1 LNHNV, CDR2 YYDKDF (reference sequence). The CDR3 loop spans 14 amino acids. CDR3 in DNA: TGTGCCACCAGCAGAGATTTCTCAGGGCAGCTCCAGCATTTT. Translation gives CATSRDFSGQLQHF.

This chain connects TRBV7-9 to TRBJ2-6; 9 positions match TRBD2. Germline CDR1 and CDR2: SEHNR and FQNEAQ (reference sequence). Losses at the gene ends were 1 base for V and 2 bases for J; bases not matched to a gene: 6. CDR3 length equals 18 residues. CDR3 in DNA: TGTGCCAGCAGCTTAGATGCGCTAGCGGGACCTGGGGCCAACGTCCTGACTTTC. Protein: CASSLDALAGPGANVLTF.

The V gene is TRBV29-1, the J gene TRBJ2-3, with 7 bases fitting TRBD1. The V and J ends lost 7 bases and 2 bases, in that order; junction bases with no gene match: 9. CDR1 and CDR2 (germline): SQVTM, ANQGSEA. This CDR3 comprises 14 residues. The CDR3, as DNA: TGCAGCGGACTCAGGACAGGATTCACAGATACGCAGTATTTT. Amino acid sequence: CSGLRTGFTDTQYF.

The V call is TRBV4-3, the J call TRBJ2-2, with TRBD2 matching 7 bases. V was clipped by 0 bases and J by 1 base; unmatched bases: 8. This CDR3 contains 18 residues. CDR1 and CDR2 from the germline V gene are LGHNA and YSLEER. The CDR3, as DNA: TGCGCCAGCAGCCAAGAGGCGCTAGCGGCATTGAACACCGGGGAGCTGTTTTTT. This translates into CASSQEALAALNTGELFF.

This chain uses TRBV7-9 with TRBJ1-4, with 7 bases aligning to TRBD1. V dropped 4 bases and J dropped 3; count of bases not matched to a gene: 2. The CDR3 contains 14 residues. Germline V gives CDR1 SEHNR, CDR2 FQNEAQ (reference sequence). CDR3 DNA: TGTGCCAGCAGCTCGACAGGGTCTAATGAAAAACTGTTTTTT. Translation: CASSSTGSNEKLFF.

The rearrangement uses TRBV3-1 (or the pseudogene TRBV3-2) and TRBJ2-1; TRBD2 agrees at 8 bases. CDR1 is LGHDT, CDR2 YNNKEL, per germline (reference sequence). The CDR3 loop spans 15 amino acids. After removal of 4 bases from V and 6 bases from J, the junction contained 8 bases not matched to a gene. The CDR3 DNA is TGTGCCAGCAGCCCCCGGGGGGGCCTAGGCAATGAGCAGTTCTTC. As protein: CASSPRGGLGNEQFF.

The rearrangement uses TRBV19 and TRBJ2-1, with TRBD2 as a possible D gene (5 bases). With 4 bases removed from V and 7 bases from J, the gap between germline ends came to 8 bases. The CDR3 covers 12 residues. Germline V gene data show CDR1 as LNHDA and CDR2 as SQIVND (reference sequence). CDR3 nucleotide sequence: TGTGCCAGTAGTACTCCGGGGAATGAGCAGTTCTTC. Its translation: CASSTPGNEQFF.

The rearrangement joins TRBV7-9 to TRBJ2-7; 10 bases agree with TRBD2. The germline V gene encodes CDR1 SEHNR and CDR2 FQNEAQ (reference sequence). The ends lost 2 bases at V and 2 bases at J; junction bases unmatched: 3. This CDR3 contains 15 residues. CDR3 nucleotide sequence: TGTGCCAGCAGCTTATCTAGCGGGAGCCCCTACGAGCAGTACTTC. Translation gives CASSLSSGSPYEQYF.

This sequence joins TRBV5-1 and TRBJ1-2; no reliable D call. The CDR3 sequence is 12 residues long. The V and J ends lost 4 bases and 11 bases respectively, with 15 bases between them. The germline V gene encodes CDR1 SGHRS and CDR2 YFSETQ. This CDR3 is CASSPSRERYTF. The CDR3 DNA follows: TGCGCCAGCAGCCCGTCCCGGGAGCGGTACACCTTC. Full variable domain (rest looked up from reference TRBV5-1 and TRBJ1-2): KAGVTQTPRYLIKTRGQQVTLSCSPISGHRSVSWYQQTPGQGLQFLFEYFSETQRNKGNFPGRFSGRQFSNSRSEMNVSTLELGDSALYLCASSPSRERYTFGSGTRLTVV.

The J gene is TRBJ2-1, the V gene TRBV5-1; 11 positions agree with TRBD1. CDR3 length: 16 amino acids. Germline CDR1 and CDR2: SGHRS and YFSETQ. The ends lost 4 bases at V and 4 bases at J; junction bases unmatched: 7. The CDR3 coding sequence is TGCGCCAGCAGCCTACTGGGACAGGGGGTTTACAATGAGCAGTTCTTC. The encoded protein is CASSLLGQGVYNEQFF.

The J gene is TRBJ1-5, the V gene TRBV27; a possible D gene is TRBD1 (5 bases). This CDR3 comprises 14 residues. Trimming left V 5 bases short and J 6 bases short, with 14 bases between. CDR1 is MNHEY and CDR2 is SMNVEV in the germline V gene (reference sequence). The CDR3 sequence is CASSLGLKIQPQHF. DNA for the CDR3: TGTGCCAGCAGTCTGGGACTTAAAATTCAGCCCCAGCATTTT.

This clone has a handful of counts. The V call is TRBV7-9, the J call TRBJ2-7; D is possibly TRBD2 (6 bases). The length of the CDR3 is 13 residues. CDR1 and CDR2 (germline): SEHNR, FQNEAQ (reference sequence). V gave up 5 bases and J gave up 9 bases, with 17 bases separating them. The CDR3 coding sequence is TGTGCCAGCAGCCGGGACTCCTCTAGTCGGCAGTACTTC. Residues: CASSRDSSSRQYF.

The chain links TRBV18 to TRBJ2-3; TRBD1 is a possible D gene (5 bases). Trimming pared 3 bases from V and 1 base from J, leaving 11 bases between. CDR3 length: 15 residues. Germline values: CDR1 KGHSH, CDR2 LQKENI. The CDR3 DNA sequence: TGTGCCAGCTCACCGAATCAGGGCGGCACAGATACGCAGTATTTT. Its translation is CASSPNQGGTDTQYF.

V usage is TRBV25-1 and J usage is TRBJ1-1; 7 bases line up with TRBD1. J gave up 10 bases and V 4 bases, and 12 bases lay outside the gene matches. CDR1 and CDR2 (germline): MGHDK, SYGVNS. CDR3 length: 14 residues. The CDR3 reads CASSAKSPRQGAFF. Here the CDR3 DNA reads TGTGCCAGCAGTGCCAAAAGCCCCCGACAGGGAGCTTTCTTT.

This clone was picked up one time. This chain uses TRBV4-2 with TRBJ2-3; 9 bases fit TRBD2. The CDR3 runs 16 residues. V shed 1 base, J shed 5 bases, and the junction held 7 bases outside the gene matches. CDR1 and CDR2 (germline): LGHNA, YNFKEQ. CDR3: CASSQAPAGGQDTQYF. Here the CDR3 DNA reads TGTGCCAGCAGCCAAGCCCCAGCGGGGGGTCAAGATACGCAGTATTTT.

This sequence joins TRBV27 and TRBJ1-1; 8 bases are shared with TRBD1. The V gene's germline CDR1 is MNHEY and CDR2 SMNVEV (reference sequence). The CDR3 has 15 amino acids. Trimming cost V 5 bases and J 1 base; bases outside gene matches: 6. The CDR3 nucleotides read TGTGCCAGCAGTAAACAGGGGGTATGGAACACTGAAGCTTTCTTT. The encoded protein is CASSKQGVWNTEAFF.

This chain connects TRBV6-2 or TRBV6-3 to TRBJ1-1; D might be TRBD1 (5 bases). The V end was cut by 5 bases, the J end by 3 bases, with 10 bases between. Germline V gives CDR1 MNHEY, CDR2 SVGEGT. This CDR3 is built from 13 residues. The CDR3 protein is CASSDLQDTEAFF. In DNA form, the CDR3 reads TGTGCCAGCAGTGACTTACAGGACACTGAAGCTTTCTTT.

This sequence joins TRBV28 and TRBJ2-3; tentatively, D is TRBD2 (6 bases). The CDR3 length is 14 residues. The V gene lost 8 bases and the J gene lost 3 bases, with 15 bases spanning the gap. CDR1 is MDHEN, CDR2 SYDVKM, per germline. CDR3: CASVSSGRTDTQYF. CDR3 sequence (DNA): TGTGCCAGCGTATCCTCAGGGAGGACAGATACGCAGTATTTT. Full variable domain (rest looked up from reference TRBV28 and TRBJ2-3): DVKVTQSSRYLVKRTGEKVFLECVQDMDHENMFWYRQDPGLGLRLIYFSYDVKMKEKGDIPEGYSVSREKKERFSLILESASTNQTSMYLCASVSSGRTDTQYFGPGTRLTVL.